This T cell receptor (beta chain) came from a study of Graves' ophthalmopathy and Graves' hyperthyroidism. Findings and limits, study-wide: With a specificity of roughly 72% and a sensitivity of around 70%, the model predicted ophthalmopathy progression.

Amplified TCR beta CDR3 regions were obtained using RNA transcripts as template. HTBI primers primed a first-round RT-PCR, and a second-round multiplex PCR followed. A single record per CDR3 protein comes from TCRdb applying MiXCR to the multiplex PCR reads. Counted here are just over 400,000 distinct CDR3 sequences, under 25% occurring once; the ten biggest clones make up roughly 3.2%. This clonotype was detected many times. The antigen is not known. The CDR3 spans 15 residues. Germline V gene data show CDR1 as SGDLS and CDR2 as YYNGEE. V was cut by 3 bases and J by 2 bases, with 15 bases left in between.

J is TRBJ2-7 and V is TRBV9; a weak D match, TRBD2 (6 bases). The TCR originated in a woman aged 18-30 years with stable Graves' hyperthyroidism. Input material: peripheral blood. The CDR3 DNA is TGTGCCAGCAGCGCTCTAGCGTCGGAACCCTACGAGCAGTACTTC. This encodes CASSALASEPYEQYF.